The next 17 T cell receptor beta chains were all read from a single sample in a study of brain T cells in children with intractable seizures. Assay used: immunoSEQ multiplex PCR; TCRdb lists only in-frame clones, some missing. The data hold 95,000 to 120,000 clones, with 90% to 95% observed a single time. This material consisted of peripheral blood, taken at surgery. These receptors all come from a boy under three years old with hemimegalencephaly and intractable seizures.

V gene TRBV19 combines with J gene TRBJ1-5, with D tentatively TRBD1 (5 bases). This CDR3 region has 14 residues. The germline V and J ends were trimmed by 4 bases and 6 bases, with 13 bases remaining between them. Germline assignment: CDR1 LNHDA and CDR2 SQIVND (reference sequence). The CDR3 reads CASSSRDSGQPQHF. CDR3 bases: TGTGCCAGTAGTAGCAGGGATTCAGGTCAGCCCCAGCATTTT. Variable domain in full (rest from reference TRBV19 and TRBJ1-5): DGGITQSPKYLFRKEGQNVTLSCEQNLNHDAMYWYRQDPGQGLRLIYYSQIVNDFQKGDIAEGYSVSREKKESFPLTVTSAQKNPTAFYLCASSSRDSGQPQHFGDGTRLSIL.

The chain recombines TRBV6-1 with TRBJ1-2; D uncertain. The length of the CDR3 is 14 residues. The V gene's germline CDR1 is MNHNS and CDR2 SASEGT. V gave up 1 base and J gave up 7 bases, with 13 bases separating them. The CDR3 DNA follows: TGTGCCAGCAGTGAAGACCCCTTCAACGGTGGCTACACCTTC. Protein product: CASSEDPFNGGYTF.

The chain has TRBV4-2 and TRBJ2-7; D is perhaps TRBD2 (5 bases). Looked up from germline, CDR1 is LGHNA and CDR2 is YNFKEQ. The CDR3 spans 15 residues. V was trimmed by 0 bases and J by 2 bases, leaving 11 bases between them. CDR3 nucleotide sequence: TGTGCCAGCAGCCAAGAGGCGGGTCCAGCCTACGAGCAGTACTTC. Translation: CASSQEAGPAYEQYF.

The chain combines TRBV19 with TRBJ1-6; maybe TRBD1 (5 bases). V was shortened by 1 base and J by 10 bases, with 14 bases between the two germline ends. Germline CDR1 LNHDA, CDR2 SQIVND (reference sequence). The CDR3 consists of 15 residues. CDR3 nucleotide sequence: TGTGCCAGTAGTATAGTAAGGGGACTGGGGTCACCCCTCCACTTT. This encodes CASSIVRGLGSPLHF. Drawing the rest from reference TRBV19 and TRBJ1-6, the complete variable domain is DGGITQSPKYLFRKEGQNVTLSCEQNLNHDAMYWYRQDPGQGLRLIYYSQIVNDFQKGDIAEGYSVSREKKESFPLTVTSAQKNPTAFYLCASSIVRGLGSPLHFGNGTRLTVT.

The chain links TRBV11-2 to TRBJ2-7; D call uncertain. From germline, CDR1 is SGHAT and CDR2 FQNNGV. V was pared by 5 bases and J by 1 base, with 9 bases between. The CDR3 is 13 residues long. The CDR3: CASSPRGSYEQYF. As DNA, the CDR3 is TGTGCCAGCAGCCCCCGCGGATCCTACGAGCAGTACTTC.

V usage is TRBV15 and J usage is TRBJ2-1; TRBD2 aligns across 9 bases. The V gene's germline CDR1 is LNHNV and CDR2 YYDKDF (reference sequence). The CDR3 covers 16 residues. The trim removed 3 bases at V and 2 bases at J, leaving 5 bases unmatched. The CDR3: CATSRDRLAAYNEQFF. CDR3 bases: TGTGCCACCAGCAGGGATAGACTAGCGGCCTACAATGAGCAGTTCTTC.

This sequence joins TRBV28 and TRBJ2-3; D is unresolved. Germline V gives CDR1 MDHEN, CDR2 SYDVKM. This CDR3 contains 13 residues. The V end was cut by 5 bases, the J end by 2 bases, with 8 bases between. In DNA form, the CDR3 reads TGTGCCAGCAGTCTCTTATACACAGATACGCAGTATTTT. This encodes CASSLLYTDTQYF.

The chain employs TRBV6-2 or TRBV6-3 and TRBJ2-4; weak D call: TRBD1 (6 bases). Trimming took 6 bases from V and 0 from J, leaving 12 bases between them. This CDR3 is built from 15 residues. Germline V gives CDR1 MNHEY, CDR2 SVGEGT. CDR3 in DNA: TGTGCCAGCAGCCGGACAGAGCTAGCCAAAAACATTCAGTACTTC. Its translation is CASSRTELAKNIQYF.

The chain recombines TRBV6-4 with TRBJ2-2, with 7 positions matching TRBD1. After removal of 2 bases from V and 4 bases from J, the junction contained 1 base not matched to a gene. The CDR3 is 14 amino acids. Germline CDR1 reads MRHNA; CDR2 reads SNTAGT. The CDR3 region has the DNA TGTGCCAGCAGTGACAGGGGGCGCACCGGGGAGCTGTTTTTT. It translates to CASSDRGRTGELFF.

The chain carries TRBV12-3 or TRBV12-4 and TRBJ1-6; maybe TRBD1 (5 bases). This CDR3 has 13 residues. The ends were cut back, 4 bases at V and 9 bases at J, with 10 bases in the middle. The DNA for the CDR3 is TGTGCCAGCAGTTCCCGGGGCGGTTCACCCCTCCACTTT. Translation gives CASSSRGGSPLHF.

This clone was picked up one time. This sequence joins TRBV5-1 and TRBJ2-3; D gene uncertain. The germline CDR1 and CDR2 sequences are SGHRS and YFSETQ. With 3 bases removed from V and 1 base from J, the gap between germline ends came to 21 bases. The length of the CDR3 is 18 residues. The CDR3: CASSSSHTIGWRTDTQYF. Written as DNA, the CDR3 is TGCGCCAGCAGCTCCTCCCATACTATCGGGTGGCGCACAGATACGCAGTATTTT.

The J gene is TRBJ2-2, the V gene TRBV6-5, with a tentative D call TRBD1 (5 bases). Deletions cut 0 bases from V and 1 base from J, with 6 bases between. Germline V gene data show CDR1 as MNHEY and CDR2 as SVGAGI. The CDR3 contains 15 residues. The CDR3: CASSYSTGNTGELFF. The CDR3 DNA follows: TGTGCCAGCAGTTACTCCACAGGGAACACCGGGGAGCTGTTTTTT.

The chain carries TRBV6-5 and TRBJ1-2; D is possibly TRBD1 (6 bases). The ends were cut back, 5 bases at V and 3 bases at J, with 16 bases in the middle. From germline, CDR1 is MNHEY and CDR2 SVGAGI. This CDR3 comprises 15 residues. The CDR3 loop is CASSQSPTGHYGYTF. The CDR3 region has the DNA TGTGCCAGCAGTCAATCCCCTACAGGGCACTATGGCTACACCTTC.

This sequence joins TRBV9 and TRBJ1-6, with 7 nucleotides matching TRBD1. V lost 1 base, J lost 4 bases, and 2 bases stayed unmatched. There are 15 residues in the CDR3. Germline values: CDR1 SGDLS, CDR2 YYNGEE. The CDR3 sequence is CASSVQGEYNSPLHF. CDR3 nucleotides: TGTGCCAGCAGCGTACAGGGGGAATATAATTCACCCCTCCACTTT.

The CDR3 nucleotides are TGTGCCAGCAGCCTGACTAGCGGCTCCTTATCCTACGAGCAGTACTTC. Amino acid sequence: CASSLTSGSLSYEQYF. This sequence joins TRBV11-2 and TRBJ2-7, with TRBD2 identical over 9 bases. J was trimmed by 1 base and V by 5 bases; bases with no gene match: 9. Germline CDR1 and CDR2: SGHAT and FQNNGV. The CDR3 length is 16 residues. The whole variable domain, filled in from reference TRBV11-2 and TRBJ2-7, reads EAGVAQSPRYKIIEKRQSVAFWCNPISGHATLYWYQQILGQGPKLLIQFQNNGVVDDSQLPKDRFSAERLKGVDSTLKIQPAKLEDSAVYLCASSLTSGSLSYEQYFGPGTRLTVT.

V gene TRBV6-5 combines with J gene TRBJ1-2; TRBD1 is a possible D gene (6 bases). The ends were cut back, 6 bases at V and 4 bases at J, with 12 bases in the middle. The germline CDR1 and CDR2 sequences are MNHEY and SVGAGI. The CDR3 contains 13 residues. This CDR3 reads CASSADRAYGYTF. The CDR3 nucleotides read TGTGCCAGCAGCGCGGACAGAGCCTATGGCTACACCTTC.

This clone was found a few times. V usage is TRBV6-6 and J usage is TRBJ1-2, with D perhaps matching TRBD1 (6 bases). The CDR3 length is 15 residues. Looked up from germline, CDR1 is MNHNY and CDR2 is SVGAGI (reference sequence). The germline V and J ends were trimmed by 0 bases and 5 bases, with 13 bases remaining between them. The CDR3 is CASSYSTGTQYGYTF. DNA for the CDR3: TGTGCCAGCAGTTACTCTACAGGGACCCAATATGGCTACACCTTC.